The T cell receptor (beta chain) under discussion was sequenced for a study of OX40 agonist ivuxolimab in advanced cancers. Method: immunoSEQ multiplex PCR; TCRdb's copy keeps in-frame clones and lacks some. The sample includes some 60,000 clones, about 80% seen only once; the top ten take about 4.7%. The CDR3 has 14 residues. The germline V gene encodes CDR1 MNHNS and CDR2 SASEGT. V lost 3 bases and J lost 2, with 8 bases in between. The clonotype was recovered from an adult with an advanced solid tumor such as melanoma, head and neck, liver or kidney cancer. V is TRBV6-1 and J is TRBJ1-5, with D unclear. Sequences were derived from CD4+ or CD8+ T cells sorted from blood, sampled in a trial of the OX40 agonist ivuxolimab. The CDR3 nucleotides are TGTGCCAGCAGTGACTCAAGTGGCAATCAGCCCCAGCATTTT. This gives the protein CASSDSSGNQPQHF.